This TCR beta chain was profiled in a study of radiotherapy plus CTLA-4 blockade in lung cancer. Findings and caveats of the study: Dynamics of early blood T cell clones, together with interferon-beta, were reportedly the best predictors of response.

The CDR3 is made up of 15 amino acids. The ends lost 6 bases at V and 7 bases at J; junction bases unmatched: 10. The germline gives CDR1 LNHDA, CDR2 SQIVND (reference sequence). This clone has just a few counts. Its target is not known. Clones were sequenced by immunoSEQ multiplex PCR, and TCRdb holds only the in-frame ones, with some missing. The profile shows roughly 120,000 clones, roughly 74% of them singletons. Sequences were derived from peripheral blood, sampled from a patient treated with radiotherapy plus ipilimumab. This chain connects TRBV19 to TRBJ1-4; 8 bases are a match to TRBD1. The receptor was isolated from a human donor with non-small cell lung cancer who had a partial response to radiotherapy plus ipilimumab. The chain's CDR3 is CASREQQGVREKLFF. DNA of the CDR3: TGTGCCAGTAGAGAACAACAGGGGGTTCGTGAAAAACTGTTTTTT.